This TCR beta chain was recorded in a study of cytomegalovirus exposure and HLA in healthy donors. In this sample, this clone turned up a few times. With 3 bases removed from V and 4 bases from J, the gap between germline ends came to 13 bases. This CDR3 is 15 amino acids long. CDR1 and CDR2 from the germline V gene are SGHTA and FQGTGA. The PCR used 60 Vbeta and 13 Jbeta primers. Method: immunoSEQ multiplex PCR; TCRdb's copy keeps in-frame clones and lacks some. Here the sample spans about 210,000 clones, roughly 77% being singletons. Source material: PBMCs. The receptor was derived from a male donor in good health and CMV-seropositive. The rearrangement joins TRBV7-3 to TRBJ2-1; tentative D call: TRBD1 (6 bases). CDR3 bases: TGTGCCAGCAGCTTTACCCCAGGGGTGTACAATGAGCAGTTCTTC. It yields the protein CASSFTPGVYNEQFF.